This TCR beta chain was retrieved from a study of human T cells and chemical hapten exposure. Across the study: Patch testing placed 0.01% DPC on the upper back, with readings at 6 days. Study observations and caveats: PT1 expanded TCR numbers tracked positively with patch test score.

A word on this clonotype: As yet, its antigen is unknown.

One entry per CDR3 protein results from TCRdb running MiXCR on the RACE reads. Here the sample spans about 120,000 distinct CDR3 sequences, about an eighth being singletons. Germline V CDR1 and CDR2: MNHEY, SVGEGT. The CDR3 totals 21 residues. Trimming at V came to 2 bases and at J to 0 bases, leaving 18 bases not matched to a gene. Documented time point: patch test 1, 2 weeks after DPC sensitization. The treatment denotes: therapeutic diphenylcyclopropenone sensitization with weekly scalp DPC. Staff drew blood before applying each patch test. Donation of samples came from alopecia patients who were 18 to 70 years old and suitable for DPC.

This TCR was sampled from a man between 18 and 35 years old with alopecia areata. Some clones in this sample may be carry-over from other donors' samples. V gene TRBV6-2 or TRBV6-3 combines with J gene TRBJ2-1, with 8 nucleotides matching TRBD2. The input for sequencing was whole blood, taken in connection with sensitization to the hapten diphenylcyclopropenone (DPC). In DNA, the CDR3 is TGTGCCAGCAGTTACCGAGGACTAGCCCTCCTAGCTAGAGGCTCCTACAATGAGCAGTTCTTC. As protein: CASSYRGLALLARGSYNEQFF.